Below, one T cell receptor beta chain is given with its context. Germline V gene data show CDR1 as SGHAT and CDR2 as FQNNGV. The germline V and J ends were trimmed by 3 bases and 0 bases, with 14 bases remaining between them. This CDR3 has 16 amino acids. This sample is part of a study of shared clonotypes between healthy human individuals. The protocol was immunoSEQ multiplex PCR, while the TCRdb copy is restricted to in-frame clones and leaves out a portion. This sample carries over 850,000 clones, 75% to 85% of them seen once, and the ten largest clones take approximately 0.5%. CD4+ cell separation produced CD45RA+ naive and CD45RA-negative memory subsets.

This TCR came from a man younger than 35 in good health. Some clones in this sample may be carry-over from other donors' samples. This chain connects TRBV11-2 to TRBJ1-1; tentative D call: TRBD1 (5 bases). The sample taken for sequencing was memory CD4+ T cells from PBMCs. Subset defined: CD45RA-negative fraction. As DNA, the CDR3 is TGTGCCAGCAGCTTCAGGGAGATGCCTCTGAACACTGAAGCTTTCTTT. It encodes CASSFREMPLNTEAFF.